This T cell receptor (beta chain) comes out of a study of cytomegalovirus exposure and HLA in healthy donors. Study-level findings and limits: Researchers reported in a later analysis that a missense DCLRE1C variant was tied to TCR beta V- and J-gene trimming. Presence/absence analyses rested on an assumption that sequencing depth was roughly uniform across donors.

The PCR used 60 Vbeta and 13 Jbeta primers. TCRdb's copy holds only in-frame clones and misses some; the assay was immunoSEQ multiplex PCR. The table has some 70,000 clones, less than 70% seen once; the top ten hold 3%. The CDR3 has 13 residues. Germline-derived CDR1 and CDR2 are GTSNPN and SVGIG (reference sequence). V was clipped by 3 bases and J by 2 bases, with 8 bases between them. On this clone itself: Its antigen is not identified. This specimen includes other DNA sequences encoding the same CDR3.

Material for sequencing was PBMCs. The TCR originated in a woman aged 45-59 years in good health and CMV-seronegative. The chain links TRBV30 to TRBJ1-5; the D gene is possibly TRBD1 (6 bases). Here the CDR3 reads CAWSRQGNQPQHF. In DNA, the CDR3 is TGTGCCTGGAGCCGACAGGGCAATCAGCCCCAGCATTTT.